The clone carrying this T cell receptor beta chain came up a few times. The data belong to a study of OX40 agonist ivuxolimab in advanced cancers. The CDR3 extends over 14 amino acids. Germline assignment: CDR1 SGHDT and CDR2 YYEEEE. Trimming took off 0 bases at V and 0 bases at J, with 7 bases between the two ends. Only in-frame clones appear in the TCRdb table, and some are missing; sequencing was by immunoSEQ multiplex PCR. This sample yields roughly 26,000 clones, of which 88% are seen a single time; 20% to 25% belongs to the top ten. V is TRBV5-6 and J is TRBJ2-7, with D uncertain. This specimen consisted of CD4+ or CD8+ T cells sorted from blood, obtained in a trial of the OX40 agonist ivuxolimab. This TCR derives from an adult with an advanced solid tumor such as melanoma, head and neck, liver or kidney cancer. The chain's CDR3 is CASSLDPDSYEQYF. The CDR3 DNA reads as TGTGCCAGCAGCTTGGACCCGGACTCCTACGAGCAGTACTTC. Using reference TRBV5-6 and TRBJ2-7 for the parts outside the CDR3, the full variable domain is DAGVTQSPTHLIKTRGQQVTLRCSPKSGHDTVSWYQQALGQGPQFIFQYYEEEERQRGNFPDRFSGHQFPNYSSELNVNALLLGDSALYLCASSLDPDSYEQYFGPGTRLTVT.